The present entry profiles one TCR beta chain with its context. TCRdb used MiXCR to reprocess the 5' RACE reads, holding one entry per CDR3 protein. Among 55,000 to 75,000 distinct CDR3 sequences listed, 12% were seen once. This record comes from a study of early T cells in non-severe SARS-CoV-2 infection. Unmatched junction bases numbered 1, after V lost 1 base and J lost 6 bases. The CDR3 contains 14 residues. In germline, CDR1 is DFQATT, CDR2 SNEGSKA (reference sequence). The clonotype comes from an adult who was a healthcare worker with PCR-confirmed SARS-CoV-2 infection or an uninfected control (not recorded which). Specimen: whole blood. The chain employs TRBV20-1 and TRBJ2-2; 11 bases match TRBD2. The CDR3 spells CSARGGLAAGELFF. The DNA of the CDR3 is TGCAGTGCTAGAGGGGGACTAGCGGCCGGGGAGCTGTTTTTT.